One and the same sample provided the 24 T cell receptor beta chains below, sequenced in a study of T cells in Graves' hyperthyroidism and ophthalmopathy. RNA transcripts were the template for amplifying TCR beta CDR3 regions. First-round RT-PCR of the TCR CDR3 relied on the HTBI primer set. TCRdb called the multiplex PCR reads again in MiXCR, with one record for every CDR3 protein. The data hold 200,000 to 300,000 distinct CDR3 sequences, with roughly 15% observed a single time. Sequencing used blood. These TCRs come from a woman in her late teens or twenties with Graves' ophthalmopathy.

This clonotype was recorded at least ten times. The rearrangement joins TRBV6-2 or TRBV6-3 to TRBJ2-5, with 9 bases aligning to TRBD1. Germline lookup yields CDR1 MNHEY and CDR2 SVGEGT. Losses at the gene ends were 3 bases for V and 1 base for J; bases not matched to a gene: 6. CDR3 length: 16 residues. CDR3 in DNA: TGTGCCAGCAGTTATAGCCGACAGGGGGTCCAAGAGACCCAGTACTTC. Amino acids: CASSYSRQGVQETQYF.

This clonotype has just a few counts. This sequence joins TRBV28 and TRBJ1-5, with 11 bases lining up with TRBD1. Trimming cost V 6 bases and J 7 bases; bases outside gene matches: 14. CDR1 and CDR2 (germline): MDHEN, SYDVKM. The CDR3 is 17 residues long. The CDR3 bases are TGTGCCAGCAGCCCGACCGGGACAGGGGGAAGTCGGCAGCCCCAGCATTTT. Translated, it gives CASSPTGTGGSRQPQHF.

This clonotype was observed at least ten times. The chain recombines TRBV6-2 or TRBV6-3 with TRBJ2-7; 9 bases map to TRBD2. CDR1 and CDR2 (germline): MNHEY, SVGEGT. V dropped 4 bases and J dropped 3; count of bases not matched to a gene: 4. The CDR3 length is 14 residues. The CDR3 loop reads CASSLPSGIYEQYF. For the CDR3, the DNA is TGTGCCAGCAGTTTACCTAGCGGGATCTACGAGCAGTACTTC.

In its sample, this clonotype was seen many times. The chain uses TRBV7-9 and TRBJ2-7; possible D gene TRBD1, 6 bases. V was clipped by 5 bases and J by 4 bases, with 12 bases between them. The CDR3 extends over 13 amino acids. Germline V lookup: CDR1 SEHNR, CDR2 FQNEAQ (reference sequence). The DNA of the CDR3 is TGTGCCAGCAGCAGGACAGATCCTTACGAGCAGTACTTC. This encodes CASSRTDPYEQYF.

This clonotype was found many times. The chain combines TRBV11-2 with TRBJ2-5; D may be TRBD1 (5 bases). The ends were cut back, 1 base at V and 2 bases at J, with 8 bases in the middle. Germline V gene data show CDR1 as SGHAT and CDR2 as FQNNGV. The CDR3 consists of 14 residues. The CDR3 reads CASSLVTAQETQYF. The CDR3 DNA follows: TGTGCCAGCAGCTTAGTGACAGCACAAGAGACCCAGTACTTC.

The DNA of the CDR3 is TGCGCCAGCAGGGCCGGGACAGGGTTTAGAGACACTGAAGCTTTCTTT. As protein: CASRAGTGFRDTEAFF. This chain joins TRBV5-1 and TRBJ1-1; 9 nucleotides agree with TRBD1. The CDR3 totals 16 residues. Per the germline V gene, CDR1 is SGHRS and CDR2 is YFSETQ. Trimming took 5 bases from V and 3 from J; bases not matched to a gene: 11. The whole variable domain, remainder taken from reference TRBV5-1 and TRBJ1-1, is KAGVTQTPRYLIKTRGQQVTLSCSPISGHRSVSWYQQTPGQGLQFLFEYFSETQRNKGNFPGRFSGRQFSNSRSEMNVSTLELGDSALYLCASRAGTGFRDTEAFFGQGTRLTVV.

This clonotype has at least ten counts. The chain is built from TRBV9 and TRBJ1-1, with no clear D. With 0 bases removed from V and 5 bases from J, the gap between germline ends came to 11 bases. The CDR3 consists of 14 residues. Germline V gene data show CDR1 as SGDLS and CDR2 as YYNGEE. The CDR3 region is CASSVEAVGTEAFF. CDR3 DNA sequence: TGTGCCAGCAGCGTAGAGGCAGTAGGAACTGAAGCTTTCTTT.

This clonotype has a count of ten or more. The rearrangement links TRBV27 to TRBJ1-5, with 9 nucleotides matching TRBD1. The germline CDR1 and CDR2 sequences are MNHEY and SMNVEV (reference sequence). The CDR3 is 16 residues long. V was pared by 4 bases and J by 1 base, with 5 bases of the junction left unmatched. CDR3: CASSYTGTGSNQPQHF. The CDR3 nucleotides are TGTGCCAGCAGTTATACCGGGACAGGGAGCAATCAGCCCCAGCATTTT.

This clonotype was seen repeatedly, ten times or more. V and J are TRBV20-1 and TRBJ1-2; 8 bases align to TRBD1. The length of the CDR3 is 17 residues. From germline, CDR1 is DFQATT and CDR2 SNEGSKA (reference sequence). The V and J ends lost 4 bases and 4 bases, in that order; junction bases with no gene match: 17. The CDR3 here is CSAMSLLPGGEIYGYTF. The CDR3 bases are TGCAGTGCTATGTCCCTTCTTCCAGGGGGCGAGATCTATGGCTACACCTTC.

This chain connects TRBV28 to TRBJ2-1, with 12 bases lining up with TRBD1. The CDR3 loop spans 16 amino acids. Germline CDR1 reads MDHEN; CDR2 reads SYDVKM. Germline trimming cut 4 bases from V and 6 bases from J; bases unmatched to any gene: 7. CDR3 nucleotides: TGTGCCAGCAGTTCTCTCGGGACAGGGGGCCGCAATGAGCAGTTCTTC. This translates into CASSSLGTGGRNEQFF.

At least ten counts were recorded for this clonotype. The gene calls are TRBV6-1 and TRBJ2-2; D remains ambiguous. CDR3 length: 15 amino acids. The germline V gene encodes CDR1 MNHNS and CDR2 SASEGT. The V gene lost 6 bases and the J gene lost 4 bases, with 15 bases spanning the gap. The CDR3 sequence is CASRVGQSPTGELFF. CDR3 in DNA: TGTGCCAGCAGGGTAGGGCAGTCGCCCACCGGGGAGCTGTTTTTT.

The gene calls are TRBV15 and TRBJ2-7, with D possibly TRBD1 on 5 matching bases. Per germline, CDR1 LNHNV and CDR2 YYDKDF (reference sequence). V lost 0 bases to trimming and J lost 5 bases, with 20 bases between them. The CDR3 has 17 residues. The CDR3 DNA sequence: TGTGCCACCAGCAGAGATCAGCGACCAGGACCAGGGAACGAGCAGTACTTC. It translates to CATSRDQRPGPGNEQYF.

The gene calls are TRBV20-1 and TRBJ1-4; 11 nucleotides match TRBD1. The germline CDR1 and CDR2 sequences are DFQATT and SNEGSKA (reference sequence). The CDR3 extends over 15 amino acids. V was clipped by 1 base and J by 7 bases; unmatched bases: 5. This CDR3 reads CSARVWTGGGEKLFF. The CDR3 bases are TGCAGTGCTAGAGTTTGGACAGGGGGCGGTGAAAAACTGTTTTTT.

In this sample, this clonotype turned up many times. The chain has TRBV20-1 and TRBJ2-5; D not resolved. Germline CDR1 DFQATT, CDR2 SNEGSKA (reference sequence). The CDR3 totals 14 residues. The V gene lost 5 bases and the J gene lost 4 bases, with 17 bases spanning the gap. The CDR3 nucleotides are TGCAGTGCTCTCTCGTTTCCGGTCGGAGAGACCCAGTACTTC. Translating gives CSALSFPVGETQYF.

This clonotype was detected ten times or more. V usage is TRBV6-1 and J usage is TRBJ2-3; 9 positions agree with TRBD2. CDR3 length: 15 amino acids. Germline CDR1 is MNHNS and CDR2 is SASEGT. Trimming took 9 bases from V and 4 from J; bases not matched to a gene: 11. CDR3 nucleotide sequence: TGTGCCAGAGGTGTGGGCGGGAGGGCCGCAGATACGCAGTATTTT. This sequence encodes CARGVGGRAADTQYF.

Many counts were recorded for this clonotype. The chain links TRBV18 to TRBJ2-3, with 12 bases fitting TRBD2. The CDR3 sequence is 15 residues long. Germline CDR1 reads KGHSH; CDR2 reads LQKENI. V lost 3 bases, J lost 6 bases, and 4 bases stayed unmatched. The CDR3 DNA is TGTGCCAGCTCACCGCGACTAGCGGGGGTTGATACGCAGTATTTT. Its protein product is CASSPRLAGVDTQYF. Full variable domain (remainder filled in from reference TRBV18 and TRBJ2-3): NAGVMQNPRHLVRRRGQEARLRCSPMKGHSHVYWYRQLPEEGLKFMVYLQKENIIDESGMPKERFSAEFPKEGPSILRIQQVVRGDSAAYFCASSPRLAGVDTQYFGPGTRLTVL.

This clonotype was counted ten times or more. The J gene is TRBJ2-3, the V gene TRBV7-2, with TRBD2 matching 7 bases. Germline CDR1 and CDR2: SGHTA and FQGNSA. Trimming cost V 5 bases and J 4 bases; bases outside gene matches: 12. The CDR3 consists of 16 residues. This CDR3 is CASSPSRTSGADTQYF. The CDR3 region has the DNA TGTGCCAGCAGCCCATCGCGGACTAGTGGCGCAGATACGCAGTATTTT.

Regarding this clonotype: The junction and the germline gene differ at one end; a read error may be behind it. The V and J genes are TRBV6-5 and TRBJ1-1; D not resolved. This CDR3 contains 11 residues. Germline CDR1 and CDR2: MNHEY and SVGAGI. CDR3 region: CASRYTTEAFF. CDR3 coding DNA: TGTGCCAGCCGTTACACAACTGAAGCTTTCTTT.

In this sample, this clonotype turned up many times. The V and J genes are TRBV19 and TRBJ2-7; D may be TRBD1 (5 bases). Germline lookup yields CDR1 LNHDA and CDR2 SQIVND (reference sequence). The CDR3 contains 14 residues. V was pared by 5 bases and J by 3 bases, with 14 bases between. In DNA, the CDR3 is TGTGCCAGTAGTGCACGCGACAGATACTACGAGCAGTACTTC. Residues: CASSARDRYYEQYF.

The chain recombines TRBV5-6 with TRBJ1-1, with D unclear. The CDR3 has 13 amino acids. V was pared by 0 bases and J by 5 bases, with 8 bases between. Germline loops: CDR1 SGHDT, CDR2 YYEEEE. Written as DNA, the CDR3 is TGTGCCAGCAGCTTGGGTCAGAGTACTGAAGCTTTCTTT. This codes for CASSLGQSTEAFF. Full variable domain (rest looked up from reference TRBV5-6 and TRBJ1-1): DAGVTQSPTHLIKTRGQQVTLRCSPKSGHDTVSWYQQALGQGPQFIFQYYEEEERQRGNFPDRFSGHQFPNYSSELNVNALLLGDSALYLCASSLGQSTEAFFGQGTRLTVV.

Note on this clonotype: This may be a read error, as it is one base from a much larger clone. The chain couples TRBV7-2 to TRBJ1-1; the D is unclear. The CDR3 consists of 15 residues. Germline V gene sequence: CDR1 SGHTA, CDR2 FQGNSA. The CDR3 region is CASSLRGYGYTEASF. The CDR3 coding sequence is TGTGCCAGCAGCTTACGAGGGTATGGGTACACTGAAGCTTCCTTT.

This clonotype was detected many times. V is TRBV6-1 and J is TRBJ2-1; no clear D. The CDR3 sequence is 13 residues long. From germline, CDR1 is MNHNS and CDR2 SASEGT. V lost 6 bases and J 6 bases, leaving 12 bases between the germline ends. DNA for the CDR3: TGTGCCAGCAGCAGTTCTCTATTCAATGAGCAGTTCTTC. This sequence encodes CASSSSLFNEQFF.

V and J are TRBV20-1 and TRBJ2-1, with TRBD2 identical over 7 bases. The CDR3 consists of 14 residues. Germline V gene sequence: CDR1 DFQATT, CDR2 SNEGSKA (reference sequence). The CDR3 here is CRAKKRDSYNEQFF. The DNA of the CDR3 is TGCAGGGCCAAAAAGCGGGACTCCTACAATGAGCAGTTCTTC.

This clonotype was observed many times. The chain's CDR3 is CASSLQLQMNTEAFF. CDR3 in DNA: TGTGCCAGCAGCTTACAGCTCCAAATGAACACTGAAGCTTTCTTT. The chain links TRBV7-2 to TRBJ1-1; D ambiguous. This CDR3 region has 15 residues. V lost 2 bases to trimming and J lost 0 bases, with 10 bases between them. Germline-derived CDR1 and CDR2 are SGHTA and FQGNSA.